The text below deals with one T cell receptor (beta chain). The specificity of this receptor is unknown. No base-level quality is on record; no much larger clone is a single base apart. This sample stems from a study of Ad26.COV2.S vaccination and SARS-CoV-2 variants listed by TCRdb under 2021. For the study in its entirety: Vaccine-arm donors were drawn from COV1001, a multicentre, randomized, double-blind, placebo-controlled phase I-IIa trial of Ad26.COV2.S in healthy adults. Ad26.COV2.S was administered intramuscularly at a dose of 5x10^10 or 1x10^11 viral particles, either as one shot or as two shots given 56 days apart. TCRbeta repertoire sequencing was used to assess the specificity and breadth of SARS-CoV-2-reactive T cell receptors after Ad26.COV2.S vaccination. The TCR-sequenced set comprised around 30 samples: some 19 Ad26.COV2.S vaccine recipients, 5 placebo recipients and 8 SARS-CoV-2 convalescent individuals. Trial participants were randomized into five groups of five: low-dose or high-dose Ad26.COV2.S given once or twice, or placebo on both occasions. Investigators remained blinded to trial group allocation during experiments and outcome assessment.

The study at large found these results: According to the authors, total T cell responses may have been underestimated by the TCR breadth and depth analyses. The study was not powered to compare responses between vaccine doses or regimens. Vaccine and placebo recipients had comparable non-spike TCR breadth, which fits with the vaccine containing only spike. Compared with placebo recipients, Ad26.COV2.S recipients showed higher spike-specific TCR breadth (P = 0.0014). After vaccination, spike-specific CD8+ and CD4+ T cell responses were reported to show substantial breadth.

The immunoSEQ Assay was used to sequence TCRbeta CDR3 regions. After extraction, genomic DNA underwent amplification by bias-controlled multiplex PCR, followed by high-throughput sequencing. The study's processing was this. Collapsing and filtering of sequences were performed to quantify the absolute abundance of each unique TCRbeta CDR3 region. T cell fraction was estimated by normalizing TCRbeta template counts to usable DNA, which was measured by amplifying reference genes present in all nucleated cells. Repertoire TCRs were annotated as SARS-CoV-2-specific when V gene, CDR3 amino acid sequence and J gene were exactly matched to a known reactive TCR set. The reference SARS-CoV-2 TCR set came from MIRA and was filtered for enrichment in COVID-19-positive ImmuneCODE repertoires, removing public or cross-reactive TCRs. Based on the MIRA antigens, annotated TCRs were further analysed at the level of specific ORF or position within ORF. Breadth was defined as the number of annotated unique rearrangements divided by the total number of unique productive rearrangements, and depth was defined as the summed frequency of the annotated unique rearrangements. TCR breadth was compared between groups using two-sided Wilcoxon rank-sum tests. Entries here come from immuneACCESS through TCRdb and include only in-frame sequences with V and J called. Some clones fail to appear in such tables; in the studies checked, an unresolved V gene covers under half of the shortfall, and the cause of the remainder is unknown. The V and J calls and the clone size are those of that table, but D and trimming were determined from the DNA. This sample has a few hundred thousand clones in its table, and more than 75% of those were observed once. Approximately 4% of the sample is held by the ten biggest clonotypes.

What this sample's treatment or condition label stands for: around 19 received Ad26.COV2.S at low or high dose, single or two shots; about 5 received placebo; per-sample allocation not given. For vaccine and placebo recipients, repertoires were sequenced using samples collected on day 63 after the first injection. Cohort 1b enrolled some 25 adults aged 18-55 years at a single site in Boston, USA, between 29 July and 7 August 2020. Ad26.COV2.S was a replication-incompetent adenovirus type 26 vector expressing a prefusion-stabilized SARS-CoV-2 spike protein from the original Wuhan strain. A distance of 9 bases separates the germline ends of V and J, which lose 2 bases and 4 bases respectively. Sequences SGDLS (CDR1) and YYNGEE (CDR2) are obtained from the germline V gene. From the cysteine through the phenylalanine, the CDR3 covers 13 amino acids. Here the CDR3 DNA is all that survives: 39 bases in frame from base 1.

The chain links TRBV9 with TRBJ1-1; the D gene remains uncertain. This clonotype was obtained from a person between 18 and 65 years old who received the Ad26.COV2.S COVID-19 vaccine or a placebo. Sequenced here: peripheral blood, sampled in a trial of Ad26.COV2.S vaccine versus placebo. Here the CDR3 is given as CASSVLQSTEAFF. The DNA sequence is TGTGCCAGCAGCGTTCTACAGAGCACTGAAGCTTTCTTT.